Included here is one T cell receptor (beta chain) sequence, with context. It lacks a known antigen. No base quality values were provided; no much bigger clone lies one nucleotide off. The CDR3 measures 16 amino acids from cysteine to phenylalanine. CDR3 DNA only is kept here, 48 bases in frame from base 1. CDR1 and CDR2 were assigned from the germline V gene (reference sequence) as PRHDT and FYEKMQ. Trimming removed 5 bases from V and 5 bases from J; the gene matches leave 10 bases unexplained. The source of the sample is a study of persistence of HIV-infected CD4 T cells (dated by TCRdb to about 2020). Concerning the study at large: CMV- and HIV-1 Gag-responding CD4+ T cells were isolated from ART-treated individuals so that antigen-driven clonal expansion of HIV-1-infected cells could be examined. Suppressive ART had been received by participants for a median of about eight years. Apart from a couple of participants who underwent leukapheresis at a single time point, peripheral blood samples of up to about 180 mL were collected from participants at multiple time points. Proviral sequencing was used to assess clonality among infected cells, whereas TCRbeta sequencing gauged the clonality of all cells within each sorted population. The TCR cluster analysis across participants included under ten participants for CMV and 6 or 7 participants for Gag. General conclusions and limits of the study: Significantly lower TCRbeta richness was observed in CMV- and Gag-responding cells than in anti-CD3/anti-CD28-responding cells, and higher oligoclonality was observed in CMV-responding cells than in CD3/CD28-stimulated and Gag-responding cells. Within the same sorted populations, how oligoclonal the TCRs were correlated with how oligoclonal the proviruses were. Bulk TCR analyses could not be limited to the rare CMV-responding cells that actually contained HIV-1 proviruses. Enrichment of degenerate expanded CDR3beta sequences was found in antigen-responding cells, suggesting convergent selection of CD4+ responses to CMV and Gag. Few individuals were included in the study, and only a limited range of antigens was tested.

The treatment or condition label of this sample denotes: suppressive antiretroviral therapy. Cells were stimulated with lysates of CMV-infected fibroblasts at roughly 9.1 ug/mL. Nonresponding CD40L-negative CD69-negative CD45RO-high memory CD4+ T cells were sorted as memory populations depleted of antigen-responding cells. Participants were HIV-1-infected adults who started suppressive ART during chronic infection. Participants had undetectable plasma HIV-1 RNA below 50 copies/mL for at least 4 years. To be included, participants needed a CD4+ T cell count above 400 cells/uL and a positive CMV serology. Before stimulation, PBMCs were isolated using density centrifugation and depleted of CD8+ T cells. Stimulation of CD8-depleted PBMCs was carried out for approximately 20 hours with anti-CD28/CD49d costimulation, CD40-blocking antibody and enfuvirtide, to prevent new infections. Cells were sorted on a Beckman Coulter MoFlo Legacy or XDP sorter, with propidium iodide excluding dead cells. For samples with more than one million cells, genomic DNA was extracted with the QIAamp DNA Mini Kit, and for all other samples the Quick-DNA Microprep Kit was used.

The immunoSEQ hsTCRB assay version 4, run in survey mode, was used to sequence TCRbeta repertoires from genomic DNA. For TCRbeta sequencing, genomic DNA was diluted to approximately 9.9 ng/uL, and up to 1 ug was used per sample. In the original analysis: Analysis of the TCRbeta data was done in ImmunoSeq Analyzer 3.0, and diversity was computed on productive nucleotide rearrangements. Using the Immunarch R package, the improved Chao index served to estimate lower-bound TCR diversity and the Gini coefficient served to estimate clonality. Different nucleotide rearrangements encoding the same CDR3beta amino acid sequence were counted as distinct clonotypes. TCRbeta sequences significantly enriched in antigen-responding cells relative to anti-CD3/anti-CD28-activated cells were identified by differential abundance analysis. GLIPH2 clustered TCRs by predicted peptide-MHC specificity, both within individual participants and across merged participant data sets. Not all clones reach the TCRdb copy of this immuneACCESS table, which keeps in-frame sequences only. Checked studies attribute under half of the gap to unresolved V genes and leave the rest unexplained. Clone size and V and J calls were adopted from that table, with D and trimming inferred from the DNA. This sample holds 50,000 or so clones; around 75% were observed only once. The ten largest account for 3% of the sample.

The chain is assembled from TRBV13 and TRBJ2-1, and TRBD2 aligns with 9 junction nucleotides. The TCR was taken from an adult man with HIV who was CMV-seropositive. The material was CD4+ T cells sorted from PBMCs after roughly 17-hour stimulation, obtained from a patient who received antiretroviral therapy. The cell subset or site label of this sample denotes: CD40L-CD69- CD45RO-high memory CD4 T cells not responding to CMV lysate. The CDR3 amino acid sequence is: CASSPPSGALHNEQFF. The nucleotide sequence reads TGTGCCAGCAGCCCCCCTAGCGGGGCCCTTCACAATGAGCAGTTCTTC.